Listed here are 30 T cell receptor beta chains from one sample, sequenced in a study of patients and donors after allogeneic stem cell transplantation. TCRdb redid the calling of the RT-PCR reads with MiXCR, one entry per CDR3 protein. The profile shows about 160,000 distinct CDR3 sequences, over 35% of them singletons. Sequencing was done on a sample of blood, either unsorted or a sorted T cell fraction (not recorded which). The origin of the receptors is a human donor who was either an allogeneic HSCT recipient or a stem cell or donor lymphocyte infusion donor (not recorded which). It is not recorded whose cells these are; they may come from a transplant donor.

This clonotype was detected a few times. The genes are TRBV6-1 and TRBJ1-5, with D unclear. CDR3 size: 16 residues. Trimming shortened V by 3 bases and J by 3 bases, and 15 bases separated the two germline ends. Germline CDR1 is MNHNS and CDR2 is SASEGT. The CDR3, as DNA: TGTGCCAGCAGTGACCCGGGTGGGGTCATCAATCAGCCCCAGCATTTT. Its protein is CASSDPGGVINQPQHF.

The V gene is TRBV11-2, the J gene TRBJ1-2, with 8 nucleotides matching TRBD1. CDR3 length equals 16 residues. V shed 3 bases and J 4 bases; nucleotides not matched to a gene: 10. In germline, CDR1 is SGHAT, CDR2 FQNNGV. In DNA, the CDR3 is TGTGCCAGCAGCTTTTTCGAGACAGGGGAAGGCTATGGCTACACCTTC. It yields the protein CASSFFETGEGYGYTF.

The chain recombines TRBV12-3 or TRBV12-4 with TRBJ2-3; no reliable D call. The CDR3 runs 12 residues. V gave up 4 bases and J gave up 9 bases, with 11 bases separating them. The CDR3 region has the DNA TGTGCCAGCAGTTATGAGTTTTGGACGCAGTATTTT. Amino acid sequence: CASSYEFWTQYF.

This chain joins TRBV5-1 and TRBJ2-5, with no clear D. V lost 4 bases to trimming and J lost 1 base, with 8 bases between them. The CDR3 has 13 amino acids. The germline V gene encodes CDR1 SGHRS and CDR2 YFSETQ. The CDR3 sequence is CASSVDPQETQYF. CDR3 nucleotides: TGCGCCAGCAGCGTGGACCCCCAAGAGACCCAGTACTTC.

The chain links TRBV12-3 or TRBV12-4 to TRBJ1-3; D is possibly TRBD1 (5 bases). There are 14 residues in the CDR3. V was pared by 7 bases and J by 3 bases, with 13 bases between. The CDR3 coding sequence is TGTGCCAGCAACCGGGACGGTTATGGAAACACCATATATTTT. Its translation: CASNRDGYGNTIYF.

CDR3 sequence: CASSQTGVVDYGYTF. The CDR3 nucleotides read TGTGCCAGCAGCCAGACCGGGGTCGTTGACTATGGCTACACCTTC. The chain uses TRBV11-1 and TRBJ1-2; D not certain. The CDR3 spans 15 residues. CDR1 is SGHAT and CDR2 is FQDESV in the germline V gene (reference sequence). The V and J ends lost 5 bases and 3 bases respectively, with 16 bases between them.

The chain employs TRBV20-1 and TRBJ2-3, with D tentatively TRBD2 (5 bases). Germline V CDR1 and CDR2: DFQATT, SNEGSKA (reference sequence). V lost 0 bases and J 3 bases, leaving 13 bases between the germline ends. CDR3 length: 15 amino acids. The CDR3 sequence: CSARDARGMTDTQYF. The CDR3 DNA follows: TGCAGTGCTAGAGACGCCAGAGGGATGACAGATACGCAGTATTTT.

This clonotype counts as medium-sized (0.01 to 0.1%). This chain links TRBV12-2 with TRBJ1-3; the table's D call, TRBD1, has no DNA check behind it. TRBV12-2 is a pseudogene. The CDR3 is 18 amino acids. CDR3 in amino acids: CASRLGGSAGASGNTIYF. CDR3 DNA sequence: TGTGCAAGTCGCTTAGGGGGGTCGGCAGGGGCATCTGGAAACACCATATATTTT.

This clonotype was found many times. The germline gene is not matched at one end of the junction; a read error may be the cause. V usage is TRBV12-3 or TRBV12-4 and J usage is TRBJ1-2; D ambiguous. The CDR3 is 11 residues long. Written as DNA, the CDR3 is TGTGCCAGCAGTTTAAGTGGGGAATTGGTCTTC. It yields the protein CASSLSGELVF.

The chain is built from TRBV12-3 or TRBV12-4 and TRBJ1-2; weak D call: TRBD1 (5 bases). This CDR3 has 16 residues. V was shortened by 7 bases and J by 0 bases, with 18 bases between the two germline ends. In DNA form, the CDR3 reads TGTGCCAGCATCGCTACCGGGACTGCAGCTAACTATGGCTACACCTTC. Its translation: CASIATGTAANYGYTF.

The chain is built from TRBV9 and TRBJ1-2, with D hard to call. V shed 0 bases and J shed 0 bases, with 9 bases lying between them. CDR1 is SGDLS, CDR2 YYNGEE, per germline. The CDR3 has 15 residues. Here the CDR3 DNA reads TGTGCCAGCAGCGTAGGTGGAATCTCTAACTATGGCTACACCTTC. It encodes CASSVGGISNYGYTF.

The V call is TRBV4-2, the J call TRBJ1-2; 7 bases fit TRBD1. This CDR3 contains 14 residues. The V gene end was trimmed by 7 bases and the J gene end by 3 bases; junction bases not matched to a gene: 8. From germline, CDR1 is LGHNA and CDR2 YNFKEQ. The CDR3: CASTLKGGDYGYTF. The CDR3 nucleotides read TGTGCCAGCACGCTTAAAGGGGGCGACTATGGCTACACCTTC.

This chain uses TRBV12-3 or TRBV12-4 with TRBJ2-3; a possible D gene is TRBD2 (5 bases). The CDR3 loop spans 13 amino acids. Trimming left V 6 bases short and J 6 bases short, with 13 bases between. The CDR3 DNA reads TGTGCCAGCAGCCCCGTGAGGGAGGATACGCAGTATTTT. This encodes CASSPVREDTQYF.

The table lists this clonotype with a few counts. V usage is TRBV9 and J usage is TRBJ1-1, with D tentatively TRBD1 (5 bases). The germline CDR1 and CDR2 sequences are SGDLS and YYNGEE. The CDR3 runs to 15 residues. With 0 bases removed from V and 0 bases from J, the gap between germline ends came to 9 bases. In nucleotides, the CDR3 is TGTGCCAGCAGCGTAGTCGGGACGGTGAACACTGAAGCTTTCTTT. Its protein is CASSVVGTVNTEAFF.

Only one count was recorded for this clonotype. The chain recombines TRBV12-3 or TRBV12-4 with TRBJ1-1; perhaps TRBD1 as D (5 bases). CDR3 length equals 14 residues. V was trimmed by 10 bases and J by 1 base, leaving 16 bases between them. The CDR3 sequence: CATSPGLKNTEAFF. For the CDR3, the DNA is TGTGCCACCTCACCGGGACTCAAGAACACTGAAGCTTTCTTT.

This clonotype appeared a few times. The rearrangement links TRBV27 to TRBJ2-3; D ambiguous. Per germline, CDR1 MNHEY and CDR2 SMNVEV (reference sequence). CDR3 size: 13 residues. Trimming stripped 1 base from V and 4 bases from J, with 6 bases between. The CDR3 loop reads CASSLYLADTQYF. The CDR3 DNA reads TGTGCCAGCAGTTTATATCTAGCAGATACGCAGTATTTT.

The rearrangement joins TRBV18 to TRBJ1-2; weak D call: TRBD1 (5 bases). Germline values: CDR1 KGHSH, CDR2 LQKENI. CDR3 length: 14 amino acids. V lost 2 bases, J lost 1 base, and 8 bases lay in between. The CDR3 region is CASSPSGDNYGYTF. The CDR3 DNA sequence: TGTGCCAGCTCACCATCGGGGGATAACTATGGCTACACCTTC. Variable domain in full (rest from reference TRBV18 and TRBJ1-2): NAGVMQNPRHLVRRRGQEARLRCSPMKGHSHVYWYRQLPEEGLKFMVYLQKENIIDESGMPKERFSAEFPKEGPSILRIQQVVRGDSAAYFCASSPSGDNYGYTFGSGTRLTVV.

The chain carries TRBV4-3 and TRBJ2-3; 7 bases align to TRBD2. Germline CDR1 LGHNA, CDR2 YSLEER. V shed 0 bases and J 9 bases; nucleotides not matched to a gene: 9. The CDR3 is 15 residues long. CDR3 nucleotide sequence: TGCGCCAGCAGCCAAGAGCAGACTAGCTCATCCACGCAGTATTTT. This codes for CASSQEQTSSSTQYF.

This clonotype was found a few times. CDR3 residues: CASSYSSAAPLYGYTF. DNA of the CDR3: TGTGCCAGCAGTTACTCCTCGGCAGCACCTCTCTATGGCTACACCTTC. The gene calls are TRBV6-5 and TRBJ1-2; D not resolved. Trimming removed 0 bases from V and 4 bases from J, with 15 bases in between. Germline CDR1 reads MNHEY; CDR2 reads SVGAGI. The CDR3 has 16 residues.

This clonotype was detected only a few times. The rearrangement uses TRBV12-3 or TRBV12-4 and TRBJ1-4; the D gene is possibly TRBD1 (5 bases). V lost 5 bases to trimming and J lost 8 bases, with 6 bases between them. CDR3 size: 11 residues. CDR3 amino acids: CASSTGEKLFF. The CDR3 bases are TGTGCCAGCAGTACAGGAGAAAAACTGTTTTTT.

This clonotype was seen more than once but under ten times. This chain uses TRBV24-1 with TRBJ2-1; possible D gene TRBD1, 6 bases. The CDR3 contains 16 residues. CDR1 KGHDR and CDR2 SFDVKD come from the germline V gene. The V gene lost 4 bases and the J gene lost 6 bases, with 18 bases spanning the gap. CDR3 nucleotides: TGTGCCACCAGTGACCCAAAAAGGGACATTGGCAATGAGCAGTTCTTC. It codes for CATSDPKRDIGNEQFF.

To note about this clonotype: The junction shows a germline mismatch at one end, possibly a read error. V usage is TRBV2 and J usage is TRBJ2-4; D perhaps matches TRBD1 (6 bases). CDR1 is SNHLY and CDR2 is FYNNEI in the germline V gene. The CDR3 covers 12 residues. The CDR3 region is CACRGNKNIQYF. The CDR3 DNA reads TGTGCCTGCAGGGGTAACAAAAACATTCAGTACTTC.

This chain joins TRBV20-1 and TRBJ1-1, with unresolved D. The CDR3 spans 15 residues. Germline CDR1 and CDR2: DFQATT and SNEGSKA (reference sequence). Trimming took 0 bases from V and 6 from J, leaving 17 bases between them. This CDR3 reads CSARDYRVSPPEAFF. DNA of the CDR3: TGCAGTGCTAGAGATTACCGGGTATCTCCGCCTGAAGCTTTCTTT.

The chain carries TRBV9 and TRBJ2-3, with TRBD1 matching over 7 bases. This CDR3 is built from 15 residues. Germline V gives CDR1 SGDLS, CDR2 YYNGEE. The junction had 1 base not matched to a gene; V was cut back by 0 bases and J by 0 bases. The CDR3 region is CASSVARGSTDTQYF. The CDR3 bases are TGTGCCAGCAGCGTAGCCAGGGGGAGCACAGATACGCAGTATTTT.

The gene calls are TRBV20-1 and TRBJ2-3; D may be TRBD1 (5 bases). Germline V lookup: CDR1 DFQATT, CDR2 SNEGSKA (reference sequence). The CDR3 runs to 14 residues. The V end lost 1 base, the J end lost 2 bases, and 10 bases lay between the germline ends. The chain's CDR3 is CSARVGRDTDTQYF. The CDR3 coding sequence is TGCAGTGCTAGAGTAGGCAGGGACACAGATACGCAGTATTTT.

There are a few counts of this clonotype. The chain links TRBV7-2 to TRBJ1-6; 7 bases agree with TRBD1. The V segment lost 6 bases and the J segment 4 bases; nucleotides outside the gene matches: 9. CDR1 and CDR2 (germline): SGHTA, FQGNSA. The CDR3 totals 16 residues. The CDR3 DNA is TGTGCCAGCAGGTTTACAGGGGACGCGTATAATTCACCCCTCCACTTT. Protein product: CASRFTGDAYNSPLHF.

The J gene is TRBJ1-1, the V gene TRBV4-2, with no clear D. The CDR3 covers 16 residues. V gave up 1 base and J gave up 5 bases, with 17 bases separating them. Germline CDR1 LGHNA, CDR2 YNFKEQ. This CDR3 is CASSQGFHQVGTEAFF. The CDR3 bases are TGTGCCAGCAGCCAAGGGTTCCATCAGGTTGGGACTGAAGCTTTCTTT.

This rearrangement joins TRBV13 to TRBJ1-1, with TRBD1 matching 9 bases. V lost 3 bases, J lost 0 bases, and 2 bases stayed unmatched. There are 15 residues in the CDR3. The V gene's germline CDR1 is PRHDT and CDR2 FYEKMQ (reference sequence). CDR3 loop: CASSLDRGLNTEAFF. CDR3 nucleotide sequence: TGTGCCAGCAGCTTGGACAGGGGACTGAACACTGAAGCTTTCTTT.

The CDR3: CASSIRGEKLFF. In DNA, the CDR3 is TGTGCCAGCAGCATCCGAGGGGAAAAACTGTTTTTT. V usage is TRBV12-3 or TRBV12-4 and J usage is TRBJ1-4, with D unresolved. The V gene lost 6 bases and the J gene lost 8 bases, with 10 bases spanning the gap. The CDR3 spans 12 residues.

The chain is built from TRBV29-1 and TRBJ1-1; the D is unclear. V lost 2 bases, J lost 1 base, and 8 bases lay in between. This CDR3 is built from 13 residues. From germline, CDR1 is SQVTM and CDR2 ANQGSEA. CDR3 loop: CSVEKSGNTEAFF. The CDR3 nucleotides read TGCAGCGTTGAAAAGTCGGGGAACACTGAAGCTTTCTTT.